These T cell receptor beta chains were read from a single sample in a study of CD8 T cells in Susac syndrome. Each CDR3 protein gets one entry after TCRdb re-called the immunoSEQ multiplex PCR reads with MiXCR. The sample yields about 280,000 distinct CDR3 sequences, 80% to 90% seen once. Sequenced material: CD8+ T cells from PBMCs. The receptors stem from a human donor with multiple sclerosis. Each CDR3 is given with its conserved first and last residue. Each record gives: J gene, V gene, CDR3 protein.

TRBJ2-5	TRBV29-1	CSVDGAGGAQETQYF
TRBJ2-7	TRBV3-1	CASSQGLGSYEQYF
TRBJ2-1	TRBV27	CASSLGLYNEQFF
TRBJ1-5	TRBV21-1	CASSKGGPTGEQPQHF
TRBJ2-7	TRBV4-1	CASSSSPHEQYF
TRBJ2-7	TRBV4-1	CASSQPGPPQEQYF
TRBJ2-7	TRBV27	CASRDAGGDYEQYF
TRBJ2-7	TRBV7-9	CASSFPTGLAGDFEQYF
TRBJ2-5	TRBV27	CASSLTPLETQYF
TRBJ2-7	TRBV5-8	CASTVSGPSGGGYF
TRBJ2-3	TRBV7-9	CASTPVKGRRDTQYF
TRBJ2-3	TRBV20-1	CSARSGKRRPTQYF
TRBJ1-2	TRBV14	CASSHVNRPNYGYTF
TRBJ2-1	TRBV20-1	CSARIRGVEQFF
TRBJ2-3	TRBV5-1	CASSGDSTDTQYF
TRBJ2-3	TRBV12-3/TRBV12-4	CASSHQGVNRDTQYF
TRBJ1-2	TRBV11-2	CASTSGPAYGYTF
TRBJ2-3	TRBV4-1	CASSQDKFTDTQYF
TRBJ2-7	TRBV11-1	CASSLTDGNEQYF
TRBJ2-5	TRBV6-2/TRBV6-3	CASSFNRGLAGGERETQYF
TRBJ2-7	TRBV29-1	CSVEGSEYEQYF
TRBJ1-5	TRBV6-1	CASSDWVGQPQHF
TRBJ1-4	TRBV6-1	CASSEETGKNEKLFF
TRBJ1-5	TRBV3-1	CASSQDSAGGNQPQHF
TRBJ2-3	TRBV5-5	CASSFSGLVSSSTDTQYF
TRBJ2-7	TRBV28	CASRGTPRPLYEQYF
TRBJ2-1	TRBV5-5	CASSLEWQARVYNEQFF
TRBJ1-2	TRBV5-5	CASSWVRDRGRPALYGYTF
TRBJ1-2	TRBV29-1	CSVEHVPRQGAGGGYTF
TRBJ2-5	TRBV2	CASSEIGTEETQYF
TRBJ2-3	TRBV7-6	CASSLLSGTDTQYF